One sample yielded the 5 T cell receptor beta chains listed below, sequenced in a study of blood T cell repertoires in COVID-19. Repertoires were generated with immunoSEQ multiplex PCR, while TCRdb's copy carries only in-frame clones and drops some. The table has some 240,000 clones, approximately 83% seen once. The sample was peripheral blood. The receptors were sampled from a woman of 80 years or more with acute or convalescent COVID-19.

This clone was observed at least ten times. The same CDR3 can be traced to other DNA sequences in this sample. The J gene is TRBJ1-5, the V gene TRBV12-5, with D perhaps matching TRBD1 (5 bases). The germline V gene has CDR1 LGHNT and CDR2 FRNRAP. This CDR3 has 13 amino acids. Trimming removed 1 base from V and 4 bases from J, with 5 bases in between. This CDR3 is CASGLAGNQPQHF. CDR3 coding DNA: TGTGCTAGTGGTTTGGCAGGGAATCAGCCCCAGCATTTT.

The J gene is TRBJ2-3, the V gene TRBV5-1, with TRBD2 identical over 9 bases. The trim removed 4 bases at V and 2 bases at J, leaving 11 bases unmatched. Germline V gives CDR1 SGHRS, CDR2 YFSETQ. The CDR3 sequence is 17 residues long. The CDR3, as DNA: TGCGCCAGCAGCCCGAAGAACCTAGCGGGGTACACAGATACGCAGTATTTT. Protein: CASSPKNLAGYTDTQYF.

V and J are TRBV7-9 and TRBJ2-3; D not resolved. The CDR3 extends over 14 amino acids. V was pared by 5 bases and J by 2 bases, with 11 bases between. CDR1 and CDR2 from the germline V gene are SEHNR and FQNEAQ (reference sequence). The CDR3 DNA sequence: TGTGCCAGCAGCGCCCTCGGGTCCACAGATACGCAGTATTTT. Its translation: CASSALGSTDTQYF. The variable domain in full, with the rest retrieved from reference TRBV7-9 and TRBJ2-3, is DTGVSQNPRHKITKRGQNVTFRCDPISEHNRLYWYRQTLGQGPEFLTYFQNEAQLEKSRLLSDRFSAERPKGSFSTLEIQRTEQGDSAMYLCASSALGSTDTQYFGPGTRLTVL.

In regard to this clone: At the DNA level, this CDR3 is encoded by other sequences in the same sample as well. J is TRBJ2-1 and V is TRBV18; D gene uncertain. The CDR3 contains 15 residues. Germline V gene lookup returns CDR1 KGHSH and CDR2 LQKENI. The V and J ends lost 1 base and 3 bases respectively, with 10 bases between them. The CDR3 is CASSPRGGLYNEQFF. The CDR3 DNA sequence: TGTGCCAGCTCACCACGCGGCGGCCTCTACAATGAGCAGTTCTTC.

In its sample, this clone was seen a few times. This chain links TRBV28 with TRBJ1-3, with D uncertain. The CDR3 extends over 15 amino acids. The V end lost 10 bases, the J end lost 2 bases, and 18 bases lay between the germline ends. The germline V gene has CDR1 MDHEN and CDR2 SYDVKM. This chain's CDR3 is CATHPGWGAGNTIYF. Written as DNA, the CDR3 is TGTGCCACCCATCCGGGGTGGGGAGCTGGAAACACCATATATTTT.